Following are 5 T cell receptor beta chains from one sample sequenced in a study of T cell responses to AZD1222 COVID-19 vaccine. This table comes from immunoSEQ multiplex PCR, and its TCRdb copy is limited to in-frame clones, with some not included. In the table there are 90,000 to 120,000 clones, roughly 89% of which are singletons. Sequencing was performed on peripheral blood, taken on day 0 of AZD1222 vaccination. The source is an adult in good health.

The CDR3 spells CASSLEQGNEKLFF. CDR3 in DNA: TGTGCCAGCAGTTTAGAACAGGGGAATGAAAAACTGTTTTTT. V and J are TRBV28 and TRBJ1-4, with TRBD1 identical over 7 bases. Trimming removed 2 bases from V and 5 bases from J; junction bases left unmatched: 2. This CDR3 comprises 14 residues. CDR1 and CDR2 (germline): MDHEN, SYDVKM.

The rearrangement joins TRBV4-3 to TRBJ2-2; TRBD1 agrees at 9 bases. This CDR3 is 15 amino acids long. V gave up 3 bases and J gave up 8 bases; unmatched junction bases: 7. From germline, CDR1 is LGHNA and CDR2 YSLEER. In DNA, the CDR3 is TGCGCCAGCAGCCAGGGAACAGGGGGCGGAGGGGAGCTGTTTTTT. Amino acids: CASSQGTGGGGELFF.

This sequence joins TRBV5-1 and TRBJ1-5; possible D gene TRBD1, 5 bases. The germline gives CDR1 SGHRS, CDR2 YFSETQ. There are 16 residues in the CDR3. Trimming pared 4 bases from V and 4 bases from J, leaving 18 bases between. In DNA form, the CDR3 reads TGCGCCAGCAGCCTCGTAGGAGGGGCCAATAATCAGCCCCAGCATTTT. This sequence encodes CASSLVGGANNQPQHF.

J is TRBJ2-7 and V is TRBV27, with 7 bases lining up with TRBD1. Germline values: CDR1 MNHEY, CDR2 SMNVEV (reference sequence). V was pared by 3 bases and J by 0 bases, with 8 bases of the junction left unmatched. The CDR3 length is 16 residues. The CDR3 spells CASSFRRWDSSYEQYF. Here the CDR3 DNA reads TGTGCCAGCAGTTTCCGGCGCTGGGACAGCTCCTACGAGCAGTACTTC.

The chain links TRBV18 to TRBJ2-3; D ambiguous. Trimming took off 3 bases at V and 3 bases at J, with 13 bases between the two ends. CDR1 is KGHSH and CDR2 is LQKENI in the germline V gene. CDR3 length: 15 amino acids. For the CDR3, the DNA is TGTGCCAGCTCACCTCGACTCCTAACTACAGATACGCAGTATTTT. It codes for CASSPRLLTTDTQYF.